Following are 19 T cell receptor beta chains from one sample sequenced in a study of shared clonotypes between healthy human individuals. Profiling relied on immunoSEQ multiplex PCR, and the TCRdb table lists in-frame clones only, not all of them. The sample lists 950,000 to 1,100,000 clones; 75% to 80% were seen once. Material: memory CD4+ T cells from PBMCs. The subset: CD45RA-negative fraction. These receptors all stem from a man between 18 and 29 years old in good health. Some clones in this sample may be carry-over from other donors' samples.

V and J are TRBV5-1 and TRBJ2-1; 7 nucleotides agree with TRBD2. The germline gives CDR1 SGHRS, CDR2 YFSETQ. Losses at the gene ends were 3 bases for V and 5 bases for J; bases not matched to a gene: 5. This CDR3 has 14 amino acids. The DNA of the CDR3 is TGCGCCAGCAGCTACTGGACTAGGAACAATGAGCAGTTCTTC. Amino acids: CASSYWTRNNEQFF. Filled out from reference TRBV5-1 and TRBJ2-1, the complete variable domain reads KAGVTQTPRYLIKTRGQQVTLSCSPISGHRSVSWYQQTPGQGLQFLFEYFSETQRNKGNFPGRFSGRQFSNSRSEMNVSTLELGDSALYLCASSYWTRNNEQFFGPGTRLTVL.

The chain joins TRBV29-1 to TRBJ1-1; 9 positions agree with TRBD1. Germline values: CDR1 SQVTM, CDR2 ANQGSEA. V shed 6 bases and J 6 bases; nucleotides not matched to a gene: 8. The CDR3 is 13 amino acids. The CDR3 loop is CSVGGTGNPEAFF. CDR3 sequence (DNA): TGCAGCGTGGGGGGGACAGGGAATCCTGAAGCTTTCTTT.

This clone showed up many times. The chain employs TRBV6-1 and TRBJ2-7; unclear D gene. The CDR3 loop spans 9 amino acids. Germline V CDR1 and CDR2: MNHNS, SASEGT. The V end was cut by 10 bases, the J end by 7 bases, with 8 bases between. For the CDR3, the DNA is TGTGCCACCTCTGGGGAGCAGTACTTC. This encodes CATSGEQYF.

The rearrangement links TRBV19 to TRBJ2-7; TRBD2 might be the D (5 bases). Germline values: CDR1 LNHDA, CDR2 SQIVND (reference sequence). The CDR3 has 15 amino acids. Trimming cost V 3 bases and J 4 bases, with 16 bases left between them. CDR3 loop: CASSIGASILYEQYF. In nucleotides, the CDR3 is TGTGCCAGTAGTATCGGTGCTAGCATCCTGTACGAGCAGTACTTC.

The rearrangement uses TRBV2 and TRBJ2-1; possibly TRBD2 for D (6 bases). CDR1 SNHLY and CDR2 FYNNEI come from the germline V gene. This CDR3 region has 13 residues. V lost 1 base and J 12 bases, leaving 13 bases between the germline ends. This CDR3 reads CASSEGGGRGQFF. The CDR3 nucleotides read TGTGCCAGCAGTGAAGGAGGAGGGCGGGGGCAGTTCTTC.

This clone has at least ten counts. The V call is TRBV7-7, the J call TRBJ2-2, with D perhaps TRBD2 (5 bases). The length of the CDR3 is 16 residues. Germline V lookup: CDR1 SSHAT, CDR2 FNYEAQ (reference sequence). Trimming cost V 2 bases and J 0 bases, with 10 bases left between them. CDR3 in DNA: TGTGCCAGCAGCTTATATGCGGGTTCGAACACCGGGGAGCTGTTTTTT. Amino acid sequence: CASSLYAGSNTGELFF.

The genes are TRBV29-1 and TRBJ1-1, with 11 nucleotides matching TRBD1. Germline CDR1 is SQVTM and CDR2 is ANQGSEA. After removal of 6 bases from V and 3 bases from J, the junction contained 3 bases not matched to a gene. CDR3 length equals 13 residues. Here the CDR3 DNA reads TGCAGCGTCGGGACAGGGGGGGACACTGAAGCTTTCTTT. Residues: CSVGTGGDTEAFF.

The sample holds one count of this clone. In nucleotides, the CDR3 is TGTGCCAGCAGCTTAGAGGGCTGGGGACGAGAGACCCAGTACTTC. It is translated as CASSLEGWGRETQYF. The chain combines TRBV7-6 with TRBJ2-5, with D perhaps matching TRBD1 or TRBD2 (5 bases each). CDR1 and CDR2 (germline): SGHVS, FNYEAQ. With 1 base removed from V and 4 bases from J, the gap between germline ends came to 13 bases. CDR3 size: 15 residues.

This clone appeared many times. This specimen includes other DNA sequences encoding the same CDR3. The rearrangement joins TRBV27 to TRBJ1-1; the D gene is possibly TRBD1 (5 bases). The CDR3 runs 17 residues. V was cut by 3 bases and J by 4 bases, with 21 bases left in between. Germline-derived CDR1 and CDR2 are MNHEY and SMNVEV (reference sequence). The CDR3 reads CASSFMPKTVTGTEAFF. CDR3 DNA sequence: TGTGCCAGCAGTTTTATGCCCAAGACAGTTACGGGCACTGAAGCTTTCTTT.

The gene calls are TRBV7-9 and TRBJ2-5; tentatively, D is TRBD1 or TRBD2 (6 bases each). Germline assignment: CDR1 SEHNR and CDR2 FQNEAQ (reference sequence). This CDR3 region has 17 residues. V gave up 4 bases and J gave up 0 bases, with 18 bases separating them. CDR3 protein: CASSSPGGVGYQETQYF. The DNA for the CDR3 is TGTGCCAGCAGCTCCCCCGGGGGCGTCGGGTACCAAGAGACCCAGTACTTC.

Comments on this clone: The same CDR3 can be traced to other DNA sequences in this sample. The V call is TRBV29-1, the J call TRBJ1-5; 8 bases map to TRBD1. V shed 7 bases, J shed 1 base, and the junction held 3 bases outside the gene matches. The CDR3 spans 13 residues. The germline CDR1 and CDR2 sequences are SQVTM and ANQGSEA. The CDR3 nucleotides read TGCAGCGCCCGGACAGGGAGCAATCAGCCCCAGCATTTT. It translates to CSARTGSNQPQHF. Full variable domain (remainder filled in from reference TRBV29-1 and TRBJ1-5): SAVISQKPSRDICQRGTSLTIQCQVDSQVTMMFWYRQQPGQSLTLIATANQGSEATYESGFVIDKFPISRPNLTFSTLTVSNMSPEDSSIYLCSARTGSNQPQHFGDGTRLSIL.

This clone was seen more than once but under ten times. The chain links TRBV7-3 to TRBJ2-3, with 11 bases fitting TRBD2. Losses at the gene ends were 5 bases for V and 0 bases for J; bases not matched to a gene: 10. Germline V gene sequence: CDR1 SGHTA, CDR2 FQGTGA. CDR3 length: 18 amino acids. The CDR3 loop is CASSPGRLAGSSTDTQYF. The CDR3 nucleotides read TGTGCCAGCAGCCCCGGGCGACTAGCGGGGTCTAGCACAGATACGCAGTATTTT. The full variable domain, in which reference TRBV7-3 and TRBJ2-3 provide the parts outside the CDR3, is GAGVSQTPSNKVTEKGKYVELRCDPISGHTALYWYRQSLGQGPEFLIYFQGTGAADDSGLPNDRFFAVRPEGSVSTLKIQRTERGDSAVYLCASSPGRLAGSSTDTQYFGPGTRLTVL.

CDR3 nucleotides: TGTGCCAGCAGCTTAGAGACAGGCTTTCAGGTCGAGCAGTACTTC. This gives the protein CASSLETGFQVEQYF. This chain uses TRBV7-9 with TRBJ2-7; tentatively, D is TRBD1 (6 bases). CDR3 length: 15 residues. V was cut by 1 base and J by 6 bases, with 16 bases left in between. Germline V CDR1 and CDR2: SEHNR, FQNEAQ (reference sequence).

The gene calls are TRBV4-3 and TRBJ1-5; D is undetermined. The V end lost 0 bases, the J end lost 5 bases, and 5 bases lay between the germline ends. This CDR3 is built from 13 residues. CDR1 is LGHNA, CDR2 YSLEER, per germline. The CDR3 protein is CASSQERDQPQHF. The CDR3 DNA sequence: TGCGCCAGCAGCCAAGAACGGGATCAGCCCCAGCATTTT.

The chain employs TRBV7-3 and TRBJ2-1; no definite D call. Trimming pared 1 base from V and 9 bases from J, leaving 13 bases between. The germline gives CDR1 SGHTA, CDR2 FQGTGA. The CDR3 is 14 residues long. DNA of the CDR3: TGTGCCAGCAGCTTAATTCCGGGTTCCCCTGAGCAGTTCTTC. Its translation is CASSLIPGSPEQFF.

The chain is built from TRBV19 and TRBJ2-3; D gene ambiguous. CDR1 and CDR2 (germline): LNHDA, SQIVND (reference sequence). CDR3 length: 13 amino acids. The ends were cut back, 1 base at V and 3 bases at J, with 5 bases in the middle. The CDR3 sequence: CASSIVGTDTQYF. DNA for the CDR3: TGTGCCAGTAGTATAGTGGGGACAGATACGCAGTATTTT.

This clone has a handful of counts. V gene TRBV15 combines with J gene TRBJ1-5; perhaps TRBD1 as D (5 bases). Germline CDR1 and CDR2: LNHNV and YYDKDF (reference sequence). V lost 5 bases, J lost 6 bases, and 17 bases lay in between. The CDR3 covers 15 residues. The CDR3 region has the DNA TGTGCCACCAGCTCCTTTGGGGCCCCGGGTCAGCCCCAGCATTTT. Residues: CATSSFGAPGQPQHF.

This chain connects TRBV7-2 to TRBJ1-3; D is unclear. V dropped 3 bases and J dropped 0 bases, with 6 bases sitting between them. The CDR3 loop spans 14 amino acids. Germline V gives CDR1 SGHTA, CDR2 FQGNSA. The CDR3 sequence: CASSLQSSGNTIYF. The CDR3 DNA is TGTGCCAGCAGCTTGCAGAGCTCTGGAAACACCATATATTTT. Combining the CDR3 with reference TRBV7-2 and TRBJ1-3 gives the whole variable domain GAGVSQSPSNKVTEKGKDVELRCDPISGHTALYWYRQSLGQGLEFLIYFQGNSAPDKSGLPSDRFSAERTGGSVSTLTIQRTQQEDSAVYLCASSLQSSGNTIYFGEGSWLTVV.

CDR3 residues: CASSLQRTDSGNTIYF. The CDR3 DNA reads TGTGCCAGCAGTTTACAACGGACAGACTCTGGAAACACCATATATTTT. V and J are TRBV28 and TRBJ1-3; possible D gene TRBD1, 6 bases. V lost 2 bases, J lost 0 bases, and 11 bases lay in between. CDR3 length: 16 residues. Germline V gene lookup returns CDR1 MDHEN and CDR2 SYDVKM.